This T cell receptor beta chain was captured in a study of blood T cell repertoires in COVID-19 (dated by TCRdb to the early 2020s). Background for the entire study: Samples covering the acute and convalescent phases of COVID-19 were provided by collaborators in the United States, Italy and Spain. Subjects who had been exposed to COVID-19, were actively infected with it, or had recovered from it provided the deeply sampled blood TCRbeta repertoires that made up the dataset. Sample metadata almost always included a de-identified subject ID, COVID-19 status, age in years and sex. The repertoires were released in a freely available public database meant as a resource for research on the immune response to SARS-CoV-2. Where available, HLA class I and class II types were obtained from metadata supplied by the sample provider rather than from assay-based typing. The samples were drawn from two sources: the first 160 participants of the ongoing ImmuneRACE study, and approximately 1,300 subjects contributed by 6 global collaborators. The prospective study material was composed of cDNA or gDNA derived from T cells, B-cell-depleted T cells, or PBMCs.

TCRbeta CDR3 regions were amplified from genomic DNA by means of the immunoSEQ Assay, a bias-controlled multiplex PCR. Regarding the original processing steps: The number of nucleated cells in each sample was estimated by amplification of reference gene primers within the assay. To quantify the absolute abundance of each unique TCRbeta CDR3 rearrangement, sequence reads were collapsed and filtered. For each sample, productive Simpson clonality was calculated as the square root of Simpson's diversity index over productive rearrangements. Sourced from immuneACCESS, this table was stored by TCRdb with only in-frame sequences that have V and J called. A share of the clones is absent; for the studies checked, an unresolved V gene accounts for under half, and the remainder has no known explanation. V and J calls and clone size are given by that table; D and trimming were obtained from the DNA. The sample table lists 200,000 to 250,000 clones, around 90% of them with a count of one. The biggest ten clones account for 1.2% of the sample.

Enrolling through a virtual design, the prospective study's participants ranged in age from roughly 18 to 89 years and lived across approximately 25 United States geographic areas. To assign participants to cohorts, the prospective study relied on clinical history that participants themselves reported in a screening survey and a study questionnaire. ImmuneRACE Cohort 3 recovered participants were defined by two consecutive negative NP/OP PCR tests, healthcare professional clearance, or symptom resolution. In the prospective study, whole blood, serum and a nasopharyngeal or oropharyngeal swab were collected from each participant by mobile phlebotomists. Participants in the prospective study had the option to provide additional blood draws and questionnaires over a 2-month period. Prospective study blood samples were shipped either frozen or at room temperature before DNA extraction. Study-wide findings and limitations: Clinical and demographic metadata were provided uncurated, with the amount varying by source and participant.

Ends trimmed: V by 4 bases, J by 7 bases; bases unmatched to a gene: 8. The germline V gene encodes CDR1 SGHRS and CDR2 YFSETQ. From the cysteine up to the phenylalanine, the CDR3 has a length of 14 residues. Of the read, only the CDR3 DNA is kept; its 42 bases are in frame from base 1. Note on this clone: There is no known antigen for this receptor. Qualities for individual bases were not recorded, and no much larger clone is one base off.

This receptor was taken from a young man who had recovered from COVID-19. Recombination joined TRBV5-1 with TRBJ1-2; 9 bases in the middle match TRBD1. Sequenced sample: PBMCs or T cells enriched from blood (not recorded which). Here is the DNA: TGCGCCAGCAGCCCGGGACAGGGTTACTTTGGCTACACCTTC. Translated, it reads CASSPGQGYFGYTF. Here the CDR3 is joined to the reference TRBV5-1 and TRBJ1-2 genes, and the full variable domain is: KAGVTQTPRYLIKTRGQQVTLSCSPISGHRSVSWYQQTPGQGLQFLFEYFSETQRNKGNFPGRFSGRQFSNSRSEMNVSTLELGDSALYLCASSPGQGYFGYTFGSGTRLTVV.